The entry that follows covers one T cell receptor beta chain sequence. The antigen remains unidentified. The sample is drawn from a study of cytomegalovirus exposure and HLA in healthy donors. Study conclusions and caveats: There were around 160 TCR beta chains listed as cytomegalovirus-associated. When presence/absence was analysed, sequencing depth was taken to be roughly uniform across donors. The authors later found TCR association rates varying by HLA locus, with DRB1 most and HLA-C fewest.

The CDR3 is 14 amino acids. Trimming took off 4 bases at V and 6 bases at J, with 13 bases between the two ends. Germline V gives CDR1 SGHTA, CDR2 FQGNSA. 60 Vbeta and 13 Jbeta primers were used in PCR. Here immunoSEQ multiplex PCR was the method, and the copy in TCRdb shows in-frame clones only, minus some. The sample totals almost 40,000 clones; its top ten clones hold around 3.2%. V gene TRBV7-2 combines with J gene TRBJ2-4; D is unclear. Sample: PBMCs. This receptor was identified in a woman in her 30s in good health and CMV-seropositive. The CDR3 spells CASSSGSTGNIQYF. DNA for the CDR3: TGTGCCAGCAGCTCCGGATCGACGGGAAACATTCAGTACTTC.